The 28 T cell receptor beta chains presented below share a single source sample, sequenced in a study of blood T cell repertoires in COVID-19. Profiling relied on immunoSEQ multiplex PCR, and the TCRdb table lists in-frame clones only, not all of them. The data hold over 200,000 clones, with 81% observed a single time. The sequenced sample consisted of PBMCs or T cells enriched from blood (not recorded which). These receptors were taken from a woman between 50 and 59 years old with acute COVID-19.

The chain couples TRBV7-9 to TRBJ2-2; no clear D. The V end lost 5 bases, the J end lost 2 bases, and 9 bases lay between the germline ends. Germline V gives CDR1 SEHNR, CDR2 FQNEAQ (reference sequence). CDR3 length equals 14 residues. The CDR3: CASSPRRNTGELFF. The CDR3 coding sequence is TGTGCCAGCAGCCCCAGAAGAAACACCGGGGAGCTGTTTTTT.

The chain couples TRBV7-9 to TRBJ2-7; the match to TRBD2 covers 11 bases. The CDR3 runs to 15 residues. V lost 0 bases and J lost 3; bases outside the gene matches: 1. Germline V CDR1 and CDR2: SEHNR, FQNEAQ (reference sequence). The CDR3 nucleotides read TGTGCCAGCAGCTTAGCGCTAGCGGGGGGCTACGAGCAGTACTTC. Amino acid sequence: CASSLALAGGYEQYF.

The rearrangement joins TRBV7-6 to TRBJ1-2; TRBD1 matches at 9 bases. Germline V lookup: CDR1 SGHVS, CDR2 FNYEAQ. V shed 5 bases and J 7 bases; nucleotides not matched to a gene: 14. There are 16 residues in the CDR3. The CDR3 region has the DNA TGTGCCAGCAGCGGGAACAGGGGGCGCTCGGAGGCTGGCTACACCTTC. It specifies CASSGNRGRSEAGYTF.

The rearrangement joins TRBV9 to TRBJ1-6; 8 bases map to TRBD1. From germline, CDR1 is SGDLS and CDR2 YYNGEE. This CDR3 has 18 amino acids. The trim removed 3 bases at V and 0 bases at J, leaving 8 bases unmatched. CDR3 region: CASSARTGPSSYNSPLHF. The CDR3 region has the DNA TGTGCCAGCAGCGCTCGGACAGGGCCCAGCTCCTATAATTCACCCCTCCACTTT. The full variable domain, with the rest looked up from reference TRBV9 and TRBJ1-6, is DSGVTQTPKHLITATGQRVTLRCSPRSGDLSVYWYQQSLDQGLQFLIQYYNGEERAKGNILERFSAQQFPDLHSELNLSSLELGDSALYFCASSARTGPSSYNSPLHFGNGTRLTVT.

In this sample, this clone turned up once. The chain combines TRBV30 with TRBJ1-5, with a weak D call TRBD1 (6 bases). The CDR3 is 15 residues long. Germline CDR1 and CDR2: GTSNPN and SVGIG (reference sequence). V was pared by 5 bases and J by 5 bases, with 19 bases between. The CDR3 coding sequence is TGTGCCTGGGCCGAACAGGGTTTAGCTCATCAGCCCCAGCATTTT. It yields the protein CAWAEQGLAHQPQHF.

The V call is TRBV10-1, the J call TRBJ2-1, with 7 bases matching TRBD1. The CDR3 sequence is 14 residues long. Germline CDR1 reads WNHNN; CDR2 reads SYGVQD (reference sequence). With 0 bases clipped from V and 9 bases from J, the junction kept 5 bases outside the gene matches. The CDR3 protein is CASSESTGRFEQFF. CDR3 in DNA: TGCGCCAGCAGTGAGTCGACAGGGCGCTTTGAGCAGTTCTTC.

CDR3 nucleotides: TGTGCCAGCAGCAAAGACAGGGGAGGCATTCAGTACTTC. It specifies CASSKDRGGIQYF. The chain joins TRBV12-3 or TRBV12-4 to TRBJ2-4; 8 bases are shared with TRBD1. CDR3 size: 13 residues. After removal of 6 bases from V and 9 bases from J, the junction contained 7 bases not matched to a gene.

The rearrangement joins TRBV7-2 to TRBJ1-4; TRBD1 agrees at 7 bases. CDR1 and CDR2 (germline): SGHTA, FQGNSA. The CDR3 is 15 residues long. V lost 4 bases, J lost 5 bases, and 7 bases stayed unmatched. Here the CDR3 DNA reads TGTGCCAGCAGCTCCCGGACAGGTCGGAATGAAAAACTGTTTTTT. The encoded protein is CASSSRTGRNEKLFF.

This clone was seen once. CDR3 in amino acids: CASGTPGYNSPLHF. The CDR3 bases are TGTGCCAGCGGAACCCCGGGCTATAATTCACCCCTCCACTTT. This chain connects TRBV2 to TRBJ1-6; D unclear. This CDR3 spans 14 amino acids. Deletions cut 8 bases from V and 3 bases from J, with 11 bases between. Germline CDR1 is SNHLY and CDR2 is FYNNEI.

In this sample, this clone turned up once. This chain joins TRBV4-3 and TRBJ2-5, with D maybe TRBD1 (5 bases). The CDR3 totals 17 residues. Germline CDR1 LGHNA, CDR2 YSLEER. Trimming cost V 3 bases and J 2 bases, with 19 bases left between them. The CDR3 spells CASSQGWPGHSQETQYF. In nucleotides, the CDR3 is TGCGCCAGCAGCCAGGGGTGGCCAGGACATTCACAAGAGACCCAGTACTTC.

CDR3 sequence: CASSSLDRGDIQYF. In nucleotides, the CDR3 is TGTGCCAGCAGCTCCCTTGACAGGGGGGACATTCAGTACTTC. The chain carries TRBV5-5 and TRBJ2-4; 9 bases are a match to TRBD1. V lost 3 bases to trimming and J lost 8 bases; unmatched junction nucleotides: 6. The CDR3 is made up of 14 amino acids. Germline V CDR1 and CDR2: SGHKS, YYEKEE (reference sequence).

This clone has a handful of counts. The gene calls are TRBV28 and TRBJ2-7, with 8 bases aligning to TRBD1. This CDR3 contains 13 residues. The V gene's germline CDR1 is MDHEN and CDR2 SYDVKM. V lost 7 bases, J lost 11 bases, and 13 bases stayed unmatched. The CDR3 loop is CASTRQGLHSEYF. The CDR3 region has the DNA TGTGCCAGCACTAGACAGGGGCTGCATTCGGAGTACTTC. Looking up the rest from reference TRBV28 and TRBJ2-7 gives the full variable domain: DVKVTQSSRYLVKRTGEKVFLECVQDMDHENMFWYRQDPGLGLRLIYFSYDVKMKEKGDIPEGYSVSREKKERFSLILESASTNQTSMYLCASTRQGLHSEYFGPGTRLTVT.

The chain combines TRBV19 with TRBJ1-5, with TRBD1 matching over 7 bases. The V gene end was trimmed by 4 bases and the J gene end by 2 bases; junction bases not matched to a gene: 8. The CDR3 is 16 amino acids. CDR1 and CDR2 (germline): LNHDA, SQIVND (reference sequence). The DNA of the CDR3 is TGTGCCAGTAGTAAATCAGGACAGGTCGGCAATCAGCCCCAGCATTTT. It translates to CASSKSGQVGNQPQHF. Filled out from reference TRBV19 and TRBJ1-5, the complete variable domain reads DGGITQSPKYLFRKEGQNVTLSCEQNLNHDAMYWYRQDPGQGLRLIYYSQIVNDFQKGDIAEGYSVSREKKESFPLTVTSAQKNPTAFYLCASSKSGQVGNQPQHFGDGTRLSIL.

The chain combines TRBV7-9 with TRBJ2-3, with D unresolved. V was clipped by 5 bases and J by 2 bases, with 8 bases between them. The CDR3 extends over 13 amino acids. Germline V lookup: CDR1 SEHNR, CDR2 FQNEAQ (reference sequence). The CDR3 protein is CASSAADTDTQYF. The CDR3 coding sequence is TGTGCCAGCAGCGCGGCCGACACAGATACGCAGTATTTT.

This clone has more than one count but fewer than ten. The J gene is TRBJ2-4, the V gene TRBV7-2; 11 bases are a match to TRBD1. The CDR3 contains 15 residues. Germline CDR1 reads SGHTA; CDR2 reads FQGNSA. Trimming at V came to 4 bases and at J to 4 bases, leaving 3 bases not matched to a gene. As DNA, the CDR3 is TGTGCCAGCAGCTCGGACAGGGGGCATAAAAACATTCAGTACTTC. It yields the protein CASSSDRGHKNIQYF.

CDR3 in amino acids: CASSLARTSETQYF. In DNA form, the CDR3 reads TGTGCCAGCAGCTTAGCGCGCACTAGTGAGACCCAGTACTTC. The V gene is TRBV7-2, the J gene TRBJ2-5, with a tentative D call TRBD2 (5 bases). V was cut by 0 bases and J by 5 bases, with 10 bases left in between. The length of the CDR3 is 14 residues. CDR1 and CDR2 from the germline V gene are SGHTA and FQGNSA.

The chain is built from TRBV28 and TRBJ1-6; maybe TRBD1 (6 bases). The CDR3 is 15 residues long. Between the trimmed V and J ends, which lost 2 bases and 6 bases, there was a span of 11 bases. CDR1 MDHEN and CDR2 SYDVKM come from the germline V gene. CDR3 sequence reads: CASSLKWGLNSPLHF. The DNA of the CDR3 is TGTGCCAGCAGTTTAAAGTGGGGGCTTAATTCACCCCTCCACTTT. Combining the CDR3 with reference TRBV28 and TRBJ1-6 gives the whole variable domain DVKVTQSSRYLVKRTGEKVFLECVQDMDHENMFWYRQDPGLGLRLIYFSYDVKMKEKGDIPEGYSVSREKKERFSLILESASTNQTSMYLCASSLKWGLNSPLHFGNGTRLTVT.

This clone occurred a few times. The V and J genes are TRBV28 and TRBJ1-1; D is perhaps TRBD1 (6 bases). Trimming shortened V by 5 bases and J by 4 bases, and 17 bases separated the two germline ends. The germline V gene encodes CDR1 MDHEN and CDR2 SYDVKM. There are 15 residues in the CDR3. The CDR3 protein is CASSPSGGAVTEAFF. Written as DNA, the CDR3 is TGTGCCAGCAGTCCCTCGGGGGGCGCGGTCACTGAAGCTTTCTTT.

The CDR3 region is CASSRDRGLYNEQFF. In DNA form, the CDR3 reads TGTGCCAGCAGCCGGGACAGGGGGCTGTACAATGAGCAGTTCTTC. This chain joins TRBV5-8 and TRBJ2-1; 12 nucleotides match TRBD1. This CDR3 has 15 amino acids. V gave up 4 bases and J gave up 4 bases; unmatched junction bases: 3. CDR1 and CDR2 (germline): SGHTS, YDEGEE.

The gene calls are TRBV11-2 and TRBJ1-1; perhaps TRBD1 as D (5 bases). Germline assignment: CDR1 SGHAT and CDR2 FQNNGV. V shed 0 bases and J shed 3 bases, with 11 bases lying between them. This CDR3 is built from 15 residues. The CDR3, as DNA: TGTGCCAGCAGCTTAGATTGGGGCGCGGACACTGAAGCTTTCTTT. Encoded protein: CASSLDWGADTEAFF.

This rearrangement joins TRBV9 to TRBJ1-2; D possibly corresponds to TRBD1 (5 bases). Germline values: CDR1 SGDLS, CDR2 YYNGEE. Trimming shortened V by 4 bases and J by 4 bases, and 17 bases separated the two germline ends. This CDR3 is 15 amino acids long. CDR3 sequence reads: CASSPKGKVFYGYTF. CDR3 in DNA: TGTGCCAGCAGCCCAAAGGGGAAGGTCTTCTATGGCTACACCTTC.

The rearrangement links TRBV7-9 to TRBJ2-7; 10 bases are a match to TRBD2. The CDR3 spans 15 residues. The V gene's germline CDR1 is SEHNR and CDR2 FQNEAQ (reference sequence). V was clipped by 4 bases and J by 2 bases; unmatched bases: 5. As DNA, the CDR3 is TGTGCCAGCAGCTCTAGCGGGAGAGGGGCCTACGAGCAGTACTTC. Its protein product is CASSSSGRGAYEQYF.

CDR3 residues: CASSLDTVRYEQYF. The CDR3, as DNA: TGTGCCAGCAGTTTAGATACAGTCCGATACGAGCAGTACTTC. The V call is TRBV28, the J call TRBJ2-7, with D unresolved. This CDR3 has 14 residues. V dropped 2 bases and J dropped 4 bases, with 12 bases sitting between them. Germline V gene data show CDR1 as MDHEN and CDR2 as SYDVKM.

The chain employs TRBV7-9 and TRBJ2-6, with TRBD2 identical over 8 bases. Germline V gives CDR1 SEHNR, CDR2 FQNEAQ (reference sequence). With V trimmed by 1 base and J by 2 bases, 10 bases remained unmatched. CDR3 length: 19 residues. CDR3 nucleotide sequence: TGTGCCAGCAGCTTAGGGGGTATTAGCGGGAAGGCTGGGGCCAACGTCCTGACTTTC. Its protein product is CASSLGGISGKAGANVLTF.

In its sample, this clone was seen once. The chain joins TRBV7-2 to TRBJ2-7; maybe TRBD2 (5 bases). V shed 3 bases and J shed 5 bases, with 11 bases lying between them. The CDR3 totals 13 residues. Germline CDR1 and CDR2: SGHTA and FQGNSA. The chain's CDR3 is CASSLRRLHEQYF. Here the CDR3 DNA reads TGTGCCAGCAGCTTGAGGAGGTTACACGAGCAGTACTTC.

The chain uses TRBV12-3 or TRBV12-4 and TRBJ2-7; perhaps TRBD2 as D (5 bases). Trimming pared 5 bases from V and 4 bases from J, leaving 12 bases between. This CDR3 region has 13 residues. The CDR3 bases are TGTGCCAGCAGTACCTCTTGGGAGTACGAGCAGTACTTC. Protein sequence: CASSTSWEYEQYF.

The chain joins TRBV4-3 to TRBJ2-7, with 9 bases identical to TRBD2. After removal of 0 bases from V and 3 bases from J, the junction contained 3 bases not matched to a gene. CDR1 is LGHNA, CDR2 YSLEER, per germline. This CDR3 has 15 residues. Written as DNA, the CDR3 is TGCGCCAGCAGCCAAGACGAGCGGGGGGTCTACGAGCAGTACTTC. It codes for CASSQDERGVYEQYF.

This chain uses TRBV4-1 with TRBJ1-4; TRBD1 matches 7 bases. V was clipped by 4 bases and J by 3 bases; unmatched bases: 8. This CDR3 spans 16 amino acids. Germline CDR1 reads MGHRA; CDR2 reads YSYEKL. The CDR3 is CASSLFPGQPNEKLFF. The DNA of the CDR3 is TGCGCCAGCAGCCTTTTCCCGGGACAGCCTAATGAAAAACTGTTTTTT.